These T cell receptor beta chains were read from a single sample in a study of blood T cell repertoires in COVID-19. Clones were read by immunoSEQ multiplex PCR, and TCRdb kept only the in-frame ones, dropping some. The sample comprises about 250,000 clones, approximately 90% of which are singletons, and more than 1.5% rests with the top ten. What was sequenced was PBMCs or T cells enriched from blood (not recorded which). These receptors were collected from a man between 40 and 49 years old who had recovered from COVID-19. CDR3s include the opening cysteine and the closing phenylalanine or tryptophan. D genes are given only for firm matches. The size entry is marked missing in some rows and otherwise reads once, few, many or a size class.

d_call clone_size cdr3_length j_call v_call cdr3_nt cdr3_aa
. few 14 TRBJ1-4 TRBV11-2 TGTGCCAGCAGCTTATATTCTTCTAATGAAAAACTGTTTTTT CASSLYSSNEKLFF
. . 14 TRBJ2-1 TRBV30 TGTGCCTGGAGCCGAGGGGGCTCCTACAATGAGCAGTTCTTC CAWSRGGSYNEQFF
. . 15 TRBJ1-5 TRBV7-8 TGTGCCAGCAGCGTCAGGGACTTCGGCAATCAGCCCCAGCATTTT CASSVRDFGNQPQHF
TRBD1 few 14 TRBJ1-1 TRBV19 TGTGCCAGTCGTCGACAGGGGGCTGGCACTGAAGCTTTCTTT CASRRQGAGTEAFF
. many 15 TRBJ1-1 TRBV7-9 TGTGCCAGCAGCTCCTCGACAGGCATGAACACTGAAGCTTTCTTT CASSSSTGMNTEAFF
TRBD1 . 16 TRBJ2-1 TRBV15 TGTGCCACCAGCAGGACAGGGGGCCCATCCTACAATGAGCAGTTCTTC CATSRTGGPSYNEQFF
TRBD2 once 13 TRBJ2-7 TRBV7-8 TGTGCCAGCAGCTTAGTTAGCGGGAGAGAGCAGTACTTC CASSLVSGREQYF
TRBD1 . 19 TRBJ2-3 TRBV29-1 TGCAGCGCATGCGAAAACGCCGGGACAGTCCAAGGAACCGCAGATACGCAGTATTTT CSACENAGTVQGTADTQYF
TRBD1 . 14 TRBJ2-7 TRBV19 TGTGCCAGTAGTCCAGGGACAGTCTCCTACGAGCAGTACTTC CASSPGTVSYEQYF
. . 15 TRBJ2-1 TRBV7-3 TGTGCCAGCAGCCCAGACTCGAACTCCTACAATGAGCAGTTCTTC CASSPDSNSYNEQFF
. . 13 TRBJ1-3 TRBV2 TGTGCCAGCAGCAGCGACTCTGGAAACACCATATATTTT CASSSDSGNTIYF
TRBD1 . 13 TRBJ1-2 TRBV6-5 TGTGCCAGCAGTCCAGGGGGGAACTATGGCTACACCTTC CASSPGGNYGYTF
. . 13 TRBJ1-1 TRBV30 TGTGCCTGGAGTGTAGGGGGTCGCACTGAAGCTTTCTTT CAWSVGGRTEAFF
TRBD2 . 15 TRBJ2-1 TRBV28 TGTGCCAGCAGTTCGGGGGGGCAAAGGAGCAATGAGCAGTTCTTC CASSSGGQRSNEQFF
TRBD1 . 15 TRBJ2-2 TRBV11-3 TGTGCCAGCAGCTTATACGGGACAGATGACGGGGAGCTGTTTTTT CASSLYGTDDGELFF
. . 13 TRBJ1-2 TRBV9 TGTGCCAGCAGCGTAGGGGCAAGTAGTGGCTACACCTTC CASSVGASSGYTF
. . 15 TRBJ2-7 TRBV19 TGTGCCAGTAGTATCCGGGACACATATACCTACGAGCAGTACTTC CASSIRDTYTYEQYF
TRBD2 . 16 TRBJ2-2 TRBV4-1 TGCGCCAGCAGTCGGGAGGGCTCCCGCAGGGTCGGGGAGCTGTTTTTT CASSREGSRRVGELFF
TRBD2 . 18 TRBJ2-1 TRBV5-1 TGCGCCAGCAGCAAGGATGTAGCTAGCGGGGGGTCTTACAATGAGCAGTTCTTC CASSKDVASGGSYNEQFF
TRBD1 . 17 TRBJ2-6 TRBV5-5 TGTGCCAGCAGCGATGTCAGGGGGCGGACTGGGGCCAACGTCCTGACTTTC CASSDVRGRTGANVLTF
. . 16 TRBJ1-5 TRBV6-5 TGTGCCAGCAGTTCGTTCGCCGGGGAGGGGAATCAGCCCCAGCATTTT CASSSFAGEGNQPQHF
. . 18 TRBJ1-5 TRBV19 TGTGCCAGTAGTATTTGGACAGACTTACGGGGTGGCAATCAGCCCCAGCATTTT CASSIWTDLRGGNQPQHF
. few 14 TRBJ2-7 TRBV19 TGTGCCAGTAGTACTGGACAACGCGCCTACGAGCAGTACTTC CASSTGQRAYEQYF
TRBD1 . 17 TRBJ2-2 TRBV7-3 TGTGCCAGCAGCTTACAACAGGGGGCTCCTGTCACCGGGGAGCTGTTTTTT CASSLQQGAPVTGELFF
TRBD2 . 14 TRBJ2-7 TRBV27 TGTGCCAGCAGAGGACTAGCGGGATTCTACGAGCAGTACTTC CASRGLAGFYEQYF
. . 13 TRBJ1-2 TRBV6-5 TGTGCCAGCAGCTACCGACGGGACTATGGCTACACCTTC CASSYRRDYGYTF
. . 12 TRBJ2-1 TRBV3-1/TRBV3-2 TGTGCCAGCAGCCAAATCCGCGATGAGCAGTTCTTC CASSQIRDEQFF
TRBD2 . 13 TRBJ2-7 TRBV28 TGTGCCAGCAGCCTCGGACTAGCGGTAGCCCCGGACTTC CASSLGLAVAPDF
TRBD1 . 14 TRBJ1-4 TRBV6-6 TGTGCCAGCAGTTACCAGGGGGGCGGAGAAAAACTGTTTTTT CASSYQGGGEKLFF
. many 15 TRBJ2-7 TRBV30 TGTGCCTGGAGTAGGTACAGGGCTATCTCCTACGAGCAGTACTTC CAWSRYRAISYEQYF
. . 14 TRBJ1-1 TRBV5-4 TGTGCCAGCAGCCTCCTCTCCGGGAACACTGAAGCTTTCTTT CASSLLSGNTEAFF
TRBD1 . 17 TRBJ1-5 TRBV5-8 TGTGCCAGCAAGCGGGACAGGGGCCCTTATAGCAATCAGCCCCAGCATTTT CASKRDRGPYSNQPQHF
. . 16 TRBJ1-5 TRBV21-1 TGTGCCAGCAGCAACCCGGGGGGGGGCAATAATCAGCCCCAGCATTTT CASSNPGGGNNQPQHF
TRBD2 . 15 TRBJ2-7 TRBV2 TGTGCCAGCAGTAATGCCACTAGCGGGATACGCGAGCAGTACTTC CASSNATSGIREQYF
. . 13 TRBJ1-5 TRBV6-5 TGTGCCAGCAGTCCCTATAGCAATCAGCCCCAGCATTTT CASSPYSNQPQHF
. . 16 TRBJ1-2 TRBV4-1 TGCGCCAGCAGCCAAGATGTGGGCAGGGAGGGAAGTGGCTACACCTTC CASSQDVGREGSGYTF
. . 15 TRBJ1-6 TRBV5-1 TGCGCCAGCAGCTTGTGGGGGGGAAATAATTCACCCCTCCACTTT CASSLWGGNNSPLHF
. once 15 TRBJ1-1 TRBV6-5 TGTGCCAGCAGCCTAAACAGGGAAGGGGACACTGAAGCTTTCTTT CASSLNREGDTEAFF
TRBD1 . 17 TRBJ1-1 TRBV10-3 TGTGCCATCAGTGAGTTTTCCGGACAGGGGGCTAACACTGAAGCTTTCTTT CAISEFSGQGANTEAFF
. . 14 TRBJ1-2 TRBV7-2 TGTGCCAGCACCCCAGGGGCCGCCAGGGATGGCTACACCTTC CASTPGAARDGYTF
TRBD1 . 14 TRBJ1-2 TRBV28 TGTGCCAGCACCCTACCCACAGGGGGTAATGGCTACACCTTC CASTLPTGGNGYTF
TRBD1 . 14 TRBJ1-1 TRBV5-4 TGTGCCAGCAGGCGTACAGGGGAGCGGACTGAAGCTTTCTTT CASRRTGERTEAFF
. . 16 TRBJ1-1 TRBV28 TGTGCCAGCAGTTTCGTTACAGGGACCGTGAACACTGAAGCTTTCTTT CASSFVTGTVNTEAFF
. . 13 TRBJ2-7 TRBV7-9 TGTGCCAGCAGCTTAGGTGGCAGGGCCGAGCAGTACTTC CASSLGGRAEQYF
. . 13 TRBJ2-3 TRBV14 TGTGCCAGCAGCCGCCGACTGACAGATACGCAGTATTTT CASSRRLTDTQYF